These 18 T cell receptor beta chains were sequenced from one sample in a study of blood T cell repertoires in COVID-19. Measured with immunoSEQ multiplex PCR; TCRdb has only the in-frame clones, and not every one. This sample carries 70,000 to 90,000 clones, approximately 88% of them seen once, and the ten largest clones take under 55%. Sequencing was carried out using peripheral blood. The receptors stem from a human donor in a cohort sampled during active COVID-19.

This sequence joins TRBV27 and TRBJ2-5, with a weak D call TRBD2 (5 bases). The CDR3 is 13 amino acids. V lost 6 bases and J lost 5, with 13 bases in between. Germline assignment: CDR1 MNHEY and CDR2 SMNVEV (reference sequence). The CDR3 region is CASSLNRGETQYF. DNA of the CDR3: TGTGCCAGCAGCCTCAACCGCGGGGAGACCCAGTACTTC.

The chain combines TRBV30 with TRBJ2-5; no clear D. Deletions cut 2 bases from V and 5 bases from J, with 6 bases between. This CDR3 has 11 residues. CDR1 and CDR2 from the germline V gene are GTSNPN and SVGIG (reference sequence). This CDR3 reads CAWSYGETQYF. CDR3 DNA sequence: TGTGCCTGGAGTTACGGGGAGACCCAGTACTTC.

The chain is built from TRBV18 and TRBJ2-1; D gene unclear. Germline CDR1 KGHSH, CDR2 LQKENI. The CDR3 contains 15 residues. The germline V and J ends were trimmed by 0 bases and 10 bases, with 16 bases remaining between them. CDR3: CASSPPQSLDREQFF. The DNA for the CDR3 is TGTGCCAGCTCACCACCACAATCCCTAGACCGAGAGCAGTTCTTC.

This clone occurred once. V usage is TRBV27 and J usage is TRBJ1-5; TRBD1 aligns across 9 bases. V dropped 4 bases and J dropped 5; count of bases not matched to a gene: 6. Per germline, CDR1 MNHEY and CDR2 SMNVEV (reference sequence). The CDR3 has 15 amino acids. CDR3 in amino acids: CASSYGTGNHQPQHF. DNA of the CDR3: TGTGCCAGCAGTTATGGGACAGGGAACCATCAGCCCCAGCATTTT.

The chain carries TRBV5-1 and TRBJ2-1, with D possibly TRBD2 on 6 matching bases. V lost 6 bases and J 0 bases, leaving 13 bases between the germline ends. CDR3 length equals 15 residues. Per the germline V gene, CDR1 is SGHRS and CDR2 is YFSETQ. In DNA form, the CDR3 reads TGCGCCAGCACCCAAGCCGGGAGCTCCTACAATGAGCAGTTCTTC. Its translation: CASTQAGSSYNEQFF.

The V gene is TRBV11-3, the J gene TRBJ2-1, with 7 bases fitting TRBD2. The CDR3 sequence is 14 residues long. Germline CDR1 SGHNT, CDR2 YENEEA. With V trimmed by 7 bases and J by 3 bases, 6 bases remained unmatched. The CDR3 DNA is TGTGCCAGCACCTTGGGAGGGGACTACAATGAGCAGTTCTTC. It codes for CASTLGGDYNEQFF.

This clone has just one count. The same CDR3 is also encoded by other DNA sequences in this sample. V gene TRBV5-1 combines with J gene TRBJ2-2; 7 nucleotides agree with TRBD2. The CDR3 has 15 residues. Looked up from germline, CDR1 is SGHRS and CDR2 is YFSETQ. Trimming took 0 bases from V and 4 from J; bases not matched to a gene: 3. The CDR3 DNA reads as TGCGCCAGCAGCTTGGCGGGAGGCTTCACCGGGGAGCTGTTTTTT. This sequence encodes CASSLAGGFTGELFF.

The chain has TRBV28 and TRBJ1-5, with D possibly matching TRBD1 (6 bases). Germline assignment: CDR1 MDHEN and CDR2 SYDVKM. Trimming took off 7 bases at V and 0 bases at J, with 19 bases between the two ends. The CDR3 length is 17 residues. CDR3 bases: TGTGCCAGCATCCCCTCAGGGGAGATTTATAGCAATCAGCCCCAGCATTTT. Translated: CASIPSGEIYSNQPQHF. The whole variable domain, filled in from reference TRBV28 and TRBJ1-5, reads DVKVTQSSRYLVKRTGEKVFLECVQDMDHENMFWYRQDPGLGLRLIYFSYDVKMKEKGDIPEGYSVSREKKERFSLILESASTNQTSMYLCASIPSGEIYSNQPQHFGDGTRLSIL.

This chain uses TRBV4-2 with TRBJ2-3; unclear D gene. This CDR3 comprises 15 residues. Trimming removed 0 bases from V and 2 bases from J, with 9 bases in between. The V gene's germline CDR1 is LGHNA and CDR2 YNFKEQ. The CDR3 DNA follows: TGTGCCAGCAGCCAAGAAGCCCCGAACACAGATACGCAGTATTTT. Translating gives CASSQEAPNTDTQYF.

V is TRBV5-6 and J is TRBJ2-1; tentatively, D is TRBD2 (5 bases). Germline loops: CDR1 SGHDT, CDR2 YYEEEE. Trimming took 2 bases from V and 4 from J, leaving 7 bases between them. The CDR3 contains 13 residues. The CDR3 loop reads CASSLPGYNEQFF. CDR3 sequence (DNA): TGTGCCAGCAGCTTACCGGGGTACAATGAGCAGTTCTTC.

The chain combines TRBV4-2 with TRBJ1-1, with a tentative D call TRBD1 (5 bases). The CDR3 loop spans 13 amino acids. Looked up from germline, CDR1 is LGHNA and CDR2 is YNFKEQ. Trimming shortened V by 1 base and J by 6 bases, and 9 bases separated the two germline ends. The CDR3 is CASSQAGFSEAFF. CDR3 nucleotides: TGTGCCAGCAGCCAAGCAGGGTTCTCTGAAGCTTTCTTT.

The chain couples TRBV7-3 to TRBJ2-1, with D unclear. The CDR3 runs 13 residues. Germline V gene lookup returns CDR1 SGHTA and CDR2 FQGTGA. The ends were cut back, 2 bases at V and 3 bases at J, with 5 bases in the middle. The CDR3 region has the DNA TGTGCCAGCAGCTTATATAACTACAATGAGCAGTTCTTC. Amino acid sequence: CASSLYNYNEQFF.

The J gene is TRBJ1-4, the V gene TRBV5-1; D is possibly TRBD1 (6 bases). The CDR3 runs to 15 residues. Germline CDR1 is SGHRS and CDR2 is YFSETQ. Deletions cut 0 bases from V and 3 bases from J, with 9 bases between. For the CDR3, the DNA is TGCGCCAGCAGCTTGGAACAGGGTGCTAATGAAAAACTGTTTTTT. Translated, it gives CASSLEQGANEKLFF.

The V gene is TRBV24-1, the J gene TRBJ2-3; D gene unclear. V was shortened by 3 bases and J by 7 bases, with 22 bases between the two germline ends. Germline assignment: CDR1 KGHDR and CDR2 SFDVKD. The CDR3 runs 17 residues. The CDR3 DNA reads TGTGCCACCAGTGATATCCCCTCCTCCTCACAACCGTATACGCAGTATTTT. Translation: CATSDIPSSSQPYTQYF.

The count of this clone is one. The chain recombines TRBV19 with TRBJ2-1; 7 nucleotides agree with TRBD1. This CDR3 is built from 20 residues. In germline, CDR1 is LNHDA, CDR2 SQIVND (reference sequence). J gave up 5 bases and V 4 bases, and 23 bases lay outside the gene matches. CDR3 nucleotide sequence: TGTGCCAGTAGTAGAACCGGGACAGCGGACCTCTATCTAAGGCACAATGAGCAGTTCTTC. It specifies CASSRTGTADLYLRHNEQFF.

The chain combines TRBV28 with TRBJ1-5; 7 bases line up with TRBD1. This CDR3 comprises 15 residues. The V gene's germline CDR1 is MDHEN and CDR2 SYDVKM. Trimming took 6 bases from V and 4 from J; bases not matched to a gene: 9. CDR3 sequence: CASSPPGQSNQPQHF. Written as DNA, the CDR3 is TGTGCCAGCAGCCCGCCGGGACAGTCGAATCAGCCCCAGCATTTT.

The J gene is TRBJ2-3, the V gene TRBV2; 11 positions match TRBD2. CDR1 is SNHLY, CDR2 FYNNEI, per germline. The trim removed 6 bases at V and 0 bases at J, leaving 5 bases unmatched. The length of the CDR3 is 16 residues. CDR3: CASSYGTSGSTDTQYF. Here the CDR3 DNA reads TGTGCCAGCAGCTACGGGACTAGCGGTAGCACAGATACGCAGTATTTT.

The chain has TRBV28 and TRBJ1-6, with a possible D match to TRBD1 (5 bases). The CDR3 has 16 residues. Germline V gene data show CDR1 as MDHEN and CDR2 as SYDVKM. Deletions cut 6 bases from V and 6 bases from J, with 18 bases between. As DNA, the CDR3 is TGTGCCAGCAGGCGGAAACCAGGGTCGTTTAATTCACCCCTCCACTTT. It yields the protein CASRRKPGSFNSPLHF.